This T cell receptor (beta chain) is drawn from a study of blood T cell repertoires in COVID-19. On the study more broadly: Acute and convalescent COVID-19 samples came from the United States, Italy and Spain.

Germline assignment: CDR1 LNHDA and CDR2 SQIVND (reference sequence). V gave up 10 bases and J gave up 7 bases; unmatched junction bases: 5. This CDR3 is built from 12 residues. Participants were placed into cohorts based on the clinical history they reported. Donors in Cohort 3 counted as recovered after two negative PCRs, clearance, or symptom resolution. As processed by the authors: By means of reference gene primer amplification, nucleated cell counts were estimated. Here immunoSEQ multiplex PCR was the method, and the copy in TCRdb shows in-frame clones only, minus some. That table furnishes V, J and clone size, whereas the DNA furnished D and trimming. This table has about 300,000 clones, approximately 86% appearing once.

J is TRBJ2-1 and V is TRBV19; 9 nucleotides align to TRBD2. This TCR derives from a woman younger than 35 who had recovered from COVID-19. The source material was PBMCs or T cells enriched from blood (not recorded which). The CDR3 DNA follows: TGTGCCACCGCGGGAGGGTGGAATGAGCAGTTCTTC. Its translation is CATAGGWNEQFF.